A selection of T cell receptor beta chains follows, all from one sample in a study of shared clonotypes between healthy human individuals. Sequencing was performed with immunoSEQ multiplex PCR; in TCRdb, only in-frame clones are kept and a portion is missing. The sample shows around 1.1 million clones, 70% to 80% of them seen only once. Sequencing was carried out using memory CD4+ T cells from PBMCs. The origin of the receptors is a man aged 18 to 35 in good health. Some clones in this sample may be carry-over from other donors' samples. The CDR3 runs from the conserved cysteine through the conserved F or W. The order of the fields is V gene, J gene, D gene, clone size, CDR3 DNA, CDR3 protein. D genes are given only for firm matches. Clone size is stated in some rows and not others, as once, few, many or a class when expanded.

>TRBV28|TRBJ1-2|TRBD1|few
TGTGCCAGCAGTCCGTCCAGGGACAGGGGAAATGGCTACACCTTC
CASSPSRDRGNGYTF
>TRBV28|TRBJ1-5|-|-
TGTGCCAGCAGGGCGTCTGAAGGGGTAAATCAGCCCCAGCATTTT
CASRASEGVNQPQHF
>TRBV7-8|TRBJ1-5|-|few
TGTGCCAGCACCTCCGGGACCCGTGTGAGCAATCAGCCCCAGCATTTT
CASTSGTRVSNQPQHF
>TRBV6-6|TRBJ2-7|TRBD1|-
TGTGCCAGCAGCCAAGGGACAGGGAGGGCCAACGAGCAGTACTTC
CASSQGTGRANEQYF
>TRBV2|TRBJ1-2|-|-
TGTGCCAGCAACTTGGAGGGTCCTAACTATGGCTACACCTTC
CASNLEGPNYGYTF
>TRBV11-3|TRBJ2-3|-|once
TGTGCCAGCAGCTTACAAGCCGGCACAGATACGCAGTATTTT
CASSLQAGTDTQYF
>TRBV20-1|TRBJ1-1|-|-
TGCAGTGCTAGTCAACACACTGAAGCTTTCTTT
CSASQHTEAFF
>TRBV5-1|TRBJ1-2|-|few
TGCGCCAGCAGCCCCACGGGGCCTAACTATGGCTACACCTTC
CASSPTGPNYGYTF
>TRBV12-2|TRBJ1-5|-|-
TGTGCAAGTCGCCCGCAGACCACCGTCCTTAGCAATCAGCCCCAGCATTTT
CASRPQTTVLSNQPQHF
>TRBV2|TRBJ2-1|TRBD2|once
TGTGCCAGCAGTGAGGGGGGAGGGAAGGGAAATGAGCAGTTCTTC
CASSEGGGKGNEQFF
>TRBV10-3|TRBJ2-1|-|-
TGTGCCATCAGTTTTCAGCCAGTGGGCTCCTACAATGAGCAGTTCTTC
CAISFQPVGSYNEQFF
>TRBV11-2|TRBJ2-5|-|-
TGTGCCAGCAGCGAGCAGACTAGTTTGGAGACCCAGTACTTC
CASSEQTSLETQYF
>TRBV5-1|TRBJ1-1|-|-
TGCGCCAGCAGCCCGTTTTCGGCGGGAAACACTGAAGCTTTCTTT
CASSPFSAGNTEAFF
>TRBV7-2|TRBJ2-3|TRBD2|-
TGTGCCAGCAGCTTAATGGCGGGAGGAGGTGTCGCGGATACGCAGTATTTT
CASSLMAGGGVADTQYF
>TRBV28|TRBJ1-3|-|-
TGTGCCAGCAGCCCCCTTCGACCGGACTCTGGAAACACCATATATTTT
CASSPLRPDSGNTIYF
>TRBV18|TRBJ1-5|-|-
TGTGCCAGCTCACCACTTCCCGGCAATCAGCCCCAGCATTTT
CASSPLPGNQPQHF
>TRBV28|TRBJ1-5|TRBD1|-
TGTGCCAGCAGTCCACAGGGGGGCAATCAGCCCCAGCATTTT
CASSPQGGNQPQHF
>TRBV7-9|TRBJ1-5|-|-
TGTGCCAGCAGTCCAACCGCCAATCAGCCCCAGCATTTT
CASSPTANQPQHF
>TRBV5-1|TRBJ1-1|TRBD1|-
TGCGCCAGCAGCTCAACGGGACAGAGAAACACTGAAGCTTTCTTT
CASSSTGQRNTEAFF
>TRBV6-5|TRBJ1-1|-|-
TGTGCCAGCAGTTACCCACAGGGCACTGAAGCTTTCTTT
CASSYPQGTEAFF
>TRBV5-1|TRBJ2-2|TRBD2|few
TGCGCCAGCAGCATCTCTAGCGGGAGGGCCGGGGAGCTGTTTTTT
CASSISSGRAGELFF
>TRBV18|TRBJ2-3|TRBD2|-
TGTGCCAGCTCACCGCTTAGCGGGAGTGGAGATACGCAGTATTTT
CASSPLSGSGDTQYF
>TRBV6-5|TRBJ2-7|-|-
TGTGCCAGCAGTTCATGGACAGAAGCCTACGAGCAGTACTTC
CASSSWTEAYEQYF
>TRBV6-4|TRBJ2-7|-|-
TGTGCCAGCAGTGACCCTTTCCGGGACACCCGCTCCTACGAGCAGTACTTC
CASSDPFRDTRSYEQYF
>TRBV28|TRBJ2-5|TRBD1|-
TGTGCCAGCAGTGCAAGGGGGCGTGAGACCCAGTACTTC
CASSARGRETQYF
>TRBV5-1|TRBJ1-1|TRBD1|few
TGCGCCAGCAGCCCAACCCAGGGGGACACTGAAGCTTTCTTT
CASSPTQGDTEAFF
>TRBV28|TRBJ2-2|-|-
TGTGCCAGCACACCGGGACCTGCGAACACCGGGGAGCTGTTTTTT
CASTPGPANTGELFF
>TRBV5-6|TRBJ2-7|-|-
TGTGCCAGCAGCTTGGGGCCGCGGTACGAGCAGTACTTC
CASSLGPRYEQYF
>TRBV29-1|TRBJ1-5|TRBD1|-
TGCAGCGTTGGGGGACAGGGGGGAGAACAGCCCCAGCATTTT
CSVGGQGGEQPQHF
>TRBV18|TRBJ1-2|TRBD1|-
TGTGCCAGCTCACCAAACCGGGACAGGGGAAGTGGCTACACCTTC
CASSPNRDRGSGYTF